The following is a T cell receptor beta chain sequence with its context. These data come from a study of T cell changes during pregnancy in multiple sclerosis. The protocol was immunoSEQ multiplex PCR, while the TCRdb copy is restricted to in-frame clones and leaves out a portion. The sample lists approximately 83,000 clones, around 93% seen once, with about 2.4% in the top ten. The germline V gene encodes CDR1 SQVTM and CDR2 ANQGSEA. Losses at the gene ends were 5 bases for V and 6 bases for J; bases not matched to a gene: 7. The CDR3 runs 14 residues. This clonotype originated in a female donor with multiple sclerosis, enrolled in a pregnancy study. The sequencing here drew on peripheral blood, taken in the third trimester of pregnancy. The J gene is TRBJ2-3, the V gene TRBV29-1; 11 nucleotides agree with TRBD2. In DNA form, the CDR3 reads TGCAGCGTTCCACTAGCGGGAGTAGGGGATACGCAGTATTTT. Translating it yields CSVPLAGVGDTQYF.